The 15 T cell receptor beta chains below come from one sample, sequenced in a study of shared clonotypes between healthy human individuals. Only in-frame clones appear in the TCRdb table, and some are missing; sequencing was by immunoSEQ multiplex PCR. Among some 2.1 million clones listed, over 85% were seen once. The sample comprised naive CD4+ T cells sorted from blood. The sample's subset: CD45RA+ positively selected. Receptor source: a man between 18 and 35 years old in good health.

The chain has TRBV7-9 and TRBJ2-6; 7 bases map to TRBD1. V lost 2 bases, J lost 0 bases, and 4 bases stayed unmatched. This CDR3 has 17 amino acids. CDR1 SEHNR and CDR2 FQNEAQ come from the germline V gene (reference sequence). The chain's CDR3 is CASSLRDSISGANVLTF. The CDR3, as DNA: TGTGCCAGCAGCTTAAGGGACAGTATCTCTGGGGCCAACGTCCTGACTTTC.

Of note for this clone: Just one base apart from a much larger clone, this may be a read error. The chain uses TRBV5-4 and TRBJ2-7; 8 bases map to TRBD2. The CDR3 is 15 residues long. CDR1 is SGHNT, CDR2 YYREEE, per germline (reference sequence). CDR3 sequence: CAGSLAGGGTYEQYF. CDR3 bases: TGTGCCGGCAGCCTTGCGGGGGGAGGGACCTACGAGCAGTACTTC.

CDR3 nucleotide sequence: TGTGCCAGCAGCAAGGGGGGTTCATACAATGAGCAGTTCTTC. Amino acids: CASSKGGSYNEQFF. This chain uses TRBV6-5 with TRBJ2-1, with D perhaps assigned TRBD1 or TRBD2 (6 bases each). This CDR3 has 14 amino acids. V lost 6 bases to trimming and J lost 4 bases, with 13 bases between them. The V gene's germline CDR1 is MNHEY and CDR2 SVGAGI.

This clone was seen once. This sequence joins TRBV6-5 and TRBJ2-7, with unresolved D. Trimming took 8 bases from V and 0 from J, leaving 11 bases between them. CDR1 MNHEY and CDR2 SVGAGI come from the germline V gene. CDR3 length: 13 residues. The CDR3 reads CASGKGNSYEQYF. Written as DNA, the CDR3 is TGTGCCAGCGGAAAGGGAAACTCCTACGAGCAGTACTTC.

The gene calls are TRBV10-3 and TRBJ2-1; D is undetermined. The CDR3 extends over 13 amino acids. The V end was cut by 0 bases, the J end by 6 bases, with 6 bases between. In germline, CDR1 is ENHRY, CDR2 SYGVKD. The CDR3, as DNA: TGTGCCATCAGTGAGTCAGGGCCCAATGAGCAGTTCTTC. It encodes CAISESGPNEQFF.

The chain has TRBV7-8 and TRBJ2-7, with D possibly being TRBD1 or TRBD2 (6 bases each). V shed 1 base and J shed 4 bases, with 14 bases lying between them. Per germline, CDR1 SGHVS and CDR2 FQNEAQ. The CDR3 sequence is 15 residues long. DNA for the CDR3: TGTGCCAGCAGCTTAGTGGAGGGGGGTAGTTACGAGCAGTACTTC. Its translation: CASSLVEGGSYEQYF.

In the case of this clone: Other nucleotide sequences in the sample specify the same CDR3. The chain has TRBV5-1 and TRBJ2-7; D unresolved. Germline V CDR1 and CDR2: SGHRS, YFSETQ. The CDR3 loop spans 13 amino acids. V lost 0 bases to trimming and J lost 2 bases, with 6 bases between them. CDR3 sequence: CASSLGSTYEQYF. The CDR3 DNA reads TGCGCCAGCAGCTTGGGTTCTACCTACGAGCAGTACTTC.

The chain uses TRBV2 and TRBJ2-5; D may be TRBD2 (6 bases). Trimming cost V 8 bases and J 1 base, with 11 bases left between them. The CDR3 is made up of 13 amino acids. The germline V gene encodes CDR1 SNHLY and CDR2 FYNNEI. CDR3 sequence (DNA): TGTGCCAGCGCCGGGAGCTCCCAAGAGACCCAGTACTTC. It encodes CASAGSSQETQYF.

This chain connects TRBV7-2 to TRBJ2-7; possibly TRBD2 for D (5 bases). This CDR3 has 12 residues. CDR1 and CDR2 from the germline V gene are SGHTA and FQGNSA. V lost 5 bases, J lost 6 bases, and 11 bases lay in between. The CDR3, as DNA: TGTGCCAGCAGCGTCGGGGAGAGCGAGCAGTACTTC. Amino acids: CASSVGESEQYF.

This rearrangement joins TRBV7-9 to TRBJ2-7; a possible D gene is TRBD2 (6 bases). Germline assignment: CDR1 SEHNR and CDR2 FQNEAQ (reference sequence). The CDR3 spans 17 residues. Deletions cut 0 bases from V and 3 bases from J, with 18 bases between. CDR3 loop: CASSLAEGTSKLYEQYF. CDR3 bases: TGTGCCAGCAGCTTAGCCGAGGGGACTTCAAAACTCTACGAGCAGTACTTC.

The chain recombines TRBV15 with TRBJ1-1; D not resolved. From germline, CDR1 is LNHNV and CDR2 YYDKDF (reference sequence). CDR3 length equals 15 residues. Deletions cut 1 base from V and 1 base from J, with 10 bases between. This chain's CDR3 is CATSRGREGNTEAFF. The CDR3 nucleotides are TGTGCCACCAGCAGAGGGAGGGAGGGGAACACTGAAGCTTTCTTT.

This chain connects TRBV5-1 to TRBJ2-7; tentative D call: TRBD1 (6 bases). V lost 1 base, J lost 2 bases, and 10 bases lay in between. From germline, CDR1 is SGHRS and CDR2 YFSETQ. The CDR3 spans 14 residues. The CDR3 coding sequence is TGCGCCAGCAGCTTGCCTACAGGGACCTACGAGCAGTACTTC. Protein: CASSLPTGTYEQYF.

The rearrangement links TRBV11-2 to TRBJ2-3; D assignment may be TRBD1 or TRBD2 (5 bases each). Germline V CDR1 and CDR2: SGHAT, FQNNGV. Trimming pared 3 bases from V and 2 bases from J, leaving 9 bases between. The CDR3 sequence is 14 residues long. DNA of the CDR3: TGTGCCAGCAGCTTCCAGGGAGCCACAGATACGCAGTATTTT. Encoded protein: CASSFQGATDTQYF.

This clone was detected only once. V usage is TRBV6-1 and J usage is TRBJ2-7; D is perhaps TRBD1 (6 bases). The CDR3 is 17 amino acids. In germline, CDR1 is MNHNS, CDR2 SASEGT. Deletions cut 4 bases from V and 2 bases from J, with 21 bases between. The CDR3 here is CASSVRGTFPFTYEQYF. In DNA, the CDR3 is TGTGCCAGCAGTGTAAGGGGGACATTCCCTTTTACCTACGAGCAGTACTTC.

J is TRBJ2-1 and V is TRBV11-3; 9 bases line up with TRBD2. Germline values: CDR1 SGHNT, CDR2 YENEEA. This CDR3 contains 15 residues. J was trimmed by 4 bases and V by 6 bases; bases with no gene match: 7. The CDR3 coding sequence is TGTGCCAGCAGGCGATCTAGCGGGAATTACAATGAGCAGTTCTTC. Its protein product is CASRRSSGNYNEQFF. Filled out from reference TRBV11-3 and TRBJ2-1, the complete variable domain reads EAGVVQSPRYKIIEKKQPVAFWCNPISGHNTLYWYLQNLGQGPELLIRYENEEAVDDSQLPKDRFSAERLKGVDSTLKIQPAELGDSAVYLCASRRSSGNYNEQFFGPGTRLTVL.